This is a list of T cell receptor beta chains from one sample in a study of monozygotic twins with inflammatory bowel disease. TCRdb re-called the 5' RACE reads and catalogs CDR3 proteins one per entry, DNA excluded. The data show approximately 400,000 distinct CDR3 sequences, and the top ten clones hold around 2.3%. The sequencing sample was made of blood. The origin of the receptors is a human donor with ulcerative colitis or Crohn's disease, or a healthy co-twin of an affected twin (not recorded which). Each CDR3 is given with its conserved first and last residue.

v_call: TRBV20-1; j_call: TRBJ2-5; cdr3_aa: CSARNSGGGRETQYF
v_call: TRBV2; j_call: TRBJ2-3; cdr3_aa: CASSEWGKAVTDTQYF
v_call: TRBV7-6; j_call: TRBJ2-1; cdr3_aa: CASSSQRKTYTGGPNEQFF
v_call: TRBV4-1; j_call: TRBJ2-4; cdr3_aa: CASRLGLAGGKDIQYF
v_call: TRBV15; j_call: TRBJ1-4; cdr3_aa: CATSRDRRTVQEKLFF
v_call: TRBV5-1; j_call: TRBJ1-1; cdr3_aa: CASSFSQGNTEAFF
v_call: TRBV19; j_call: TRBJ2-1; cdr3_aa: CASSISGRNYNEQFF
v_call: TRBV6-2/TRBV6-3; j_call: TRBJ2-6; cdr3_aa: CASSSPGHFSGANVLTF
v_call: TRBV12-3/TRBV12-4; j_call: TRBJ2-5; cdr3_aa: CASSLAEWETQYF
v_call: TRBV15; j_call: TRBJ2-1; cdr3_aa: CATSKGFRDRGRVEQFF
v_call: TRBV7-6; j_call: TRBJ2-7; cdr3_aa: CASSLLGRTSSYEQYF
v_call: TRBV20-1; j_call: TRBJ2-3; cdr3_aa: CSAKGKRADTQYF
v_call: TRBV10-1; j_call: TRBJ2-1; cdr3_aa: CASGDRHGEQFF
v_call: TRBV20-1; j_call: TRBJ1-1; cdr3_aa: CSAAPGNTEAFF
v_call: TRBV7-6; j_call: TRBJ2-2; cdr3_aa: CASSILSGGFPTGELFF
v_call: TRBV7-9; j_call: TRBJ1-2; cdr3_aa: CASSGGNGYTF
v_call: TRBV20-1; j_call: TRBJ2-5; cdr3_aa: CSARTGREETQYF
v_call: TRBV7-9; j_call: TRBJ1-1; cdr3_aa: CASTHSGGNTEAFF
v_call: TRBV13; j_call: TRBJ1-2; cdr3_aa: CASRGDYERSNYGYTF
v_call: TRBV30; j_call: TRBJ2-7; cdr3_aa: CASGSRGSFEQYF
v_call: TRBV3-1; j_call: TRBJ2-7; cdr3_aa: CASSQDSPGLAGGAYEQYF